The entry below gives a single T cell receptor (beta chain) sequence along with its context. The sample belongs to a study of blood T cell repertoires in COVID-19. Profiled with immunoSEQ multiplex PCR; TCRdb holds only in-frame clones, not every one. Here the sample spans 250,000 to 350,000 clones, 85% to 90% being singletons. What the recovered Cohort 3 donors had was two negative PCRs, clearance, or symptom resolution. Germline-derived CDR1 and CDR2 are SGHTA and FQGTGA. This CDR3 spans 13 amino acids. Trimming took off 5 bases at V and 7 bases at J, with 14 bases between the two ends. The rearrangement links TRBV7-3 to TRBJ1-1; perhaps TRBD1 as D (5 bases). Source material: PBMCs or T cells enriched from blood (not recorded which). The origin of this receptor is a woman under 30 who had recovered from COVID-19. CDR3 residues: CASSPQGLGEAFF. The CDR3, as DNA: TGTGCCAGCAGCCCGCAGGGATTAGGTGAAGCTTTCTTT.